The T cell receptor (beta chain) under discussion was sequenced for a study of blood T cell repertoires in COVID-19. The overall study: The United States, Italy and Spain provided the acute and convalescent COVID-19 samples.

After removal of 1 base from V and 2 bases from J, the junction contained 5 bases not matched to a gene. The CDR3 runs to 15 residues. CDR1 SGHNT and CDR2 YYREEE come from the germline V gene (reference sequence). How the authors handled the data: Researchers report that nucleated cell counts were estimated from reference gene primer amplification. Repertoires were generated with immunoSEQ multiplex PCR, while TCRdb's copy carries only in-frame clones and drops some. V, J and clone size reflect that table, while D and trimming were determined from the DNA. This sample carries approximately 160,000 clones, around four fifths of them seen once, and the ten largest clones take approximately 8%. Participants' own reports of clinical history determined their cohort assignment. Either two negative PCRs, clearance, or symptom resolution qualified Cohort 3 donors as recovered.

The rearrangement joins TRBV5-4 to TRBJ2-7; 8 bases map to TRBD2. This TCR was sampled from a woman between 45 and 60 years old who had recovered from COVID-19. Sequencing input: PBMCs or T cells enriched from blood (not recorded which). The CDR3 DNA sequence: TGTGCCAGCAGCTTGACGAGCGGGAGACCCTACGAGCAGTACTTC. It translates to CASSLTSGRPYEQYF.